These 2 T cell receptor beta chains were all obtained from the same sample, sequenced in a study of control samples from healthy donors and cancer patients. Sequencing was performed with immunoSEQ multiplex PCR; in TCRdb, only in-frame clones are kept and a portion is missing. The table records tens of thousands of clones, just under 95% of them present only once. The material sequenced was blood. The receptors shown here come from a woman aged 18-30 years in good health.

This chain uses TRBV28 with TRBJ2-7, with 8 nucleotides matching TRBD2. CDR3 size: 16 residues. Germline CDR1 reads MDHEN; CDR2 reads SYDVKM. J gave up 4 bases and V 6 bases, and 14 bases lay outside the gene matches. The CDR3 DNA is TGTGCCAGCAGCCCCGTTAGCGGGGCCTACCTTTACGAGCAGTACTTC. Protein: CASSPVSGAYLYEQYF.

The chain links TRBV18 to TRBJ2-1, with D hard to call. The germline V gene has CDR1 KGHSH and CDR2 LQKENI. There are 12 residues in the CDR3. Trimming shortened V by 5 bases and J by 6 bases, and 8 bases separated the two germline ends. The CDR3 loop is CASSGETNEQFF. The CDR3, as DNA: TGTGCCAGCTCAGGCGAGACCAATGAGCAGTTCTTC.